The source of this T cell receptor beta chain is a study of T-cell reconstitution after alpha-beta-depleted transplantation in children. Regarding the study as a whole: Reportedly, alpha-beta T cells present about two months post-transplant originated from several hundred expanded clones of graft origin. It was surviving recipient T cells and thymic progenitors that gave some patients high TCRbeta diversity at day 60.

The CDR3 is 16 residues long. V gave up 8 bases and J gave up 1 base, with 18 bases separating them. This clonotype came up many times. No antigen is known for it. During its preparation, the TCRbeta library received unique molecular identifiers. MiXCR was run by TCRdb on the PCR reads, yielding one entry per CDR3 protein. The table lists approximately 650,000 distinct CDR3 sequences, about an eighth of them singletons, with 0.75% to 0.85% in the top ten. The chain recombines TRBV12-3 or TRBV12-4 with TRBJ2-1; D may be TRBD1 (5 bases). This receptor was obtained from a girl aged 2 to 9 with congenital amegakaryocytic thrombocytopenia, due to receive a stem cell transplant. Sequenced material: PBMCs, taken before TCRalphabeta/CD19-depleted stem cell transplant. The CDR3 loop reads CASETTDPSSYNEQFF. The CDR3 coding sequence is TGTGCCAGCGAGACGACAGATCCGTCATCCTACAATGAGCAGTTCTTC.